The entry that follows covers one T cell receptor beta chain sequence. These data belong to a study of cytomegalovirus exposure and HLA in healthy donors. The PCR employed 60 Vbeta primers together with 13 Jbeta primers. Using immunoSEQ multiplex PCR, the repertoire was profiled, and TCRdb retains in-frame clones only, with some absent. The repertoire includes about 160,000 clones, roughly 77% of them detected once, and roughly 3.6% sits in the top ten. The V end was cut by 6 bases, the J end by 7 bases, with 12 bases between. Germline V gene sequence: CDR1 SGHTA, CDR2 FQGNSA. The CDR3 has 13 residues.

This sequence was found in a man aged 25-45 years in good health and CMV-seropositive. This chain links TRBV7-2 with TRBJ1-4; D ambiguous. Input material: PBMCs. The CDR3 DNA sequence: TGTGCCAGCAGACCCGGTGCCCTTGAAAAACTGTTTTTT. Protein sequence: CASRPGALEKLFF.